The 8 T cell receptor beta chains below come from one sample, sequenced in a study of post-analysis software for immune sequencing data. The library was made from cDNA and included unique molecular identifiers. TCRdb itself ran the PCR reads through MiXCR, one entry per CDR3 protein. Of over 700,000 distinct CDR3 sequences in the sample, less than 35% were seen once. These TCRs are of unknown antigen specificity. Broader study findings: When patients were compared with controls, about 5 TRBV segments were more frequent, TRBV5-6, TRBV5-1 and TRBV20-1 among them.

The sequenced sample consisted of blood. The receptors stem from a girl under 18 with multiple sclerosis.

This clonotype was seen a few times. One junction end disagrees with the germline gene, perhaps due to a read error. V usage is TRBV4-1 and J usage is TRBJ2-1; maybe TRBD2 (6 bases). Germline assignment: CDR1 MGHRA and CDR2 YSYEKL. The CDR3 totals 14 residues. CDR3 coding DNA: TGCGCCGGCAGCCCTGCGACGGGGGATGATGAGCAGTTCTTC. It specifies CAGSPATGDDEQFF.

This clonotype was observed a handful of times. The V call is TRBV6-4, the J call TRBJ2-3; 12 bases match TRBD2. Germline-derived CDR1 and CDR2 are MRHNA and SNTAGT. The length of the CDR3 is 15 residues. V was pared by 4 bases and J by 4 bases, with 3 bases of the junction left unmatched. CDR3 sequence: CASSASGRAPDTQYF. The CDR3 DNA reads TGTGCCAGCAGTGCTAGCGGGAGGGCCCCAGATACGCAGTATTTT.

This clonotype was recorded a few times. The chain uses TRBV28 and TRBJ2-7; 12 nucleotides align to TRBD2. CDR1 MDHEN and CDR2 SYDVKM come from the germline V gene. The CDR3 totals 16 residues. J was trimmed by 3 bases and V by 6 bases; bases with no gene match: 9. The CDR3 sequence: CASSQTGLAGSYEQYF. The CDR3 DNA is TGTGCCAGCAGCCAAACGGGACTAGCGGGCAGCTACGAGCAGTACTTC.

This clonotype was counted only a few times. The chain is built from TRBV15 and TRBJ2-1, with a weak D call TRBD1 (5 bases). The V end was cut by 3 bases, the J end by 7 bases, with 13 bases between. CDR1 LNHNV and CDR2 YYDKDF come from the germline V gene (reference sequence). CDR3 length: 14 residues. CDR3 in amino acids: CATSRVDSWNEQFF. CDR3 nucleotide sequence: TGTGCCACCAGCAGGGTTGACAGTTGGAATGAGCAGTTCTTC.

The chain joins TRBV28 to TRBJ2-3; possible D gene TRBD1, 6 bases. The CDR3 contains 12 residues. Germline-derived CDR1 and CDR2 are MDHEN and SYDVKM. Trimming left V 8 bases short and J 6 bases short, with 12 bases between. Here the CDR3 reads CASQTGLDTQYF. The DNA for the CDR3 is TGTGCCAGCCAAACAGGGTTGGATACGCAGTATTTT.

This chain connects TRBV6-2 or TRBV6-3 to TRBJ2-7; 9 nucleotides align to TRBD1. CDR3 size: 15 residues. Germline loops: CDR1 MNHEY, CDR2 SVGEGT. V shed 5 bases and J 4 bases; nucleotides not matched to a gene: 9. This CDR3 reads CASSDAPGQGYEQYF. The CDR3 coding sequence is TGTGCCAGCAGTGACGCCCCGGGACAGGGTTACGAGCAGTACTTC.

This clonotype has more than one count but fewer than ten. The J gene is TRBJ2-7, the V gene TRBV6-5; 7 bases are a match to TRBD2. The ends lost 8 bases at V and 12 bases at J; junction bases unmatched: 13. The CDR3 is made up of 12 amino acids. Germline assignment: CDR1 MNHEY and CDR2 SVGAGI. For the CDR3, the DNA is TGTGCCAGCGGTGGGACTACGAACCTGATGTACTTC. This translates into CASGGTTNLMYF.

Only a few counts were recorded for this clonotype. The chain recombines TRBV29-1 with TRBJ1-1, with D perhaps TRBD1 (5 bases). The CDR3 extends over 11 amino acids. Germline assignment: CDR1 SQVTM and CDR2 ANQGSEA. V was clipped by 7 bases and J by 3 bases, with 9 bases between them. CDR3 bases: TGCAGCGCAGGGTTCGACACTGAAGCTTTCTTT. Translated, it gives CSAGFDTEAFF.